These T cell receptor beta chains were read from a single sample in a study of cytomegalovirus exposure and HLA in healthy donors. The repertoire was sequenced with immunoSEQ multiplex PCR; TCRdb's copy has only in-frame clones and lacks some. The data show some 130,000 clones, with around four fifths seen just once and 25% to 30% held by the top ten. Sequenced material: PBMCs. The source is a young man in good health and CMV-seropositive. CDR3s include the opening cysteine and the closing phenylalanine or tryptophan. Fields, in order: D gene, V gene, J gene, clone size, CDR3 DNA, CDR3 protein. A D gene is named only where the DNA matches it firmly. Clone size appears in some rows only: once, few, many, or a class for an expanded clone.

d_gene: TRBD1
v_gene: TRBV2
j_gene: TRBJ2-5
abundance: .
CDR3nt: TGTGCCAGCCGCCGGGACAGGGAGGATGGGGAGACCCAGTACTTC
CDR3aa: CASRRDREDGETQYF

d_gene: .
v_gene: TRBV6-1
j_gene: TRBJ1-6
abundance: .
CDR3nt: TGTGCCAGCAGTGAAGCGCCCAGAAACTCACCCCTCCACTTT
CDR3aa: CASSEAPRNSPLHF

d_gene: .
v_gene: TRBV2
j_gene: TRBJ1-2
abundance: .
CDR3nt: TGTGCCAGCAGTGTCGATTCGGGGAACTATGGCTACACCTTC
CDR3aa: CASSVDSGNYGYTF

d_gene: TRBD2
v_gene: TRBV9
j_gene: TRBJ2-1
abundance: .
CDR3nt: TGTGCCAGCAGCGTAGGAGTAGCGGGGGGACTTTACAATGAGCAGTTCTTC
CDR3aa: CASSVGVAGGLYNEQFF

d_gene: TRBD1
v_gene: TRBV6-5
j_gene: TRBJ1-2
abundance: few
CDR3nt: TGTGCCAGCAGTGGCGGGACAGGGTACTATGGCTACACCTTC
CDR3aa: CASSGGTGYYGYTF

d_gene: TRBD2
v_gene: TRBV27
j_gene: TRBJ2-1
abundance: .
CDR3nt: TGTGCCAGCAGTTCACTAGCGGGGGCTTACAATGAGCAGTTCTTC
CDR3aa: CASSSLAGAYNEQFF

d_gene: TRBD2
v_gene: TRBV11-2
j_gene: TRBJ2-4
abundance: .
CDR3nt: TGTGCCAGCAGCTTACCTAGCGGGGGGACTCTAGCCAAAAACATTCAGTACTTC
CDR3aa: CASSLPSGGTLAKNIQYF

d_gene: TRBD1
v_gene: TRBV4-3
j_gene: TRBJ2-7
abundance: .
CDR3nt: TGCGCCAGCAGCCAAGATTGGACAGGAGGTTACGAGCAGTACTTC
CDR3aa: CASSQDWTGGYEQYF

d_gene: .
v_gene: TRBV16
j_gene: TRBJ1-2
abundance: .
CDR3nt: TGTGCCAGCAGCCAATCGACAGGCGTCTATGGCTACACCTTC
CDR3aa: CASSQSTGVYGYTF

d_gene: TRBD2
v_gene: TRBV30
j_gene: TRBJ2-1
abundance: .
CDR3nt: TGTGCCTGGAGTGTGGCTAGCGGGAGTGATGAGCAGTTCTTC
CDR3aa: CAWSVASGSDEQFF

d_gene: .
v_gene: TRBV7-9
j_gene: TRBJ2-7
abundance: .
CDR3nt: TGTGCCAGCAGCCCCCGGGACTTCACCTACGAGCAGTACTTC
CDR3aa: CASSPRDFTYEQYF

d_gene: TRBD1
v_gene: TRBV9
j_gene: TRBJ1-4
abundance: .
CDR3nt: TGTGCCAGCAGCGCTCGGACAGGGCCTAATGAAAAACTGTTTTTT
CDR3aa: CASSARTGPNEKLFF

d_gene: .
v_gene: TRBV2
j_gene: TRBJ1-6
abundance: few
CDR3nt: TGTGCCAGCAGTCACTCAGGGGAATCTTATTCACCCCTCCACTTT
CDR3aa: CASSHSGESYSPLHF

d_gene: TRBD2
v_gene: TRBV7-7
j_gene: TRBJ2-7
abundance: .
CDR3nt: TGTGCCAGCAGCCCCGGACTAGCGGCTCTCTCCTACGAGCAGTACTTC
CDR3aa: CASSPGLAALSYEQYF

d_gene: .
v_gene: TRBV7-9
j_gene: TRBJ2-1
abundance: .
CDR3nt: TGTGCCAGCAGCTTAGCGTGGAGCTCCTACAATGAGCAGTTCTTC
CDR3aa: CASSLAWSSYNEQFF

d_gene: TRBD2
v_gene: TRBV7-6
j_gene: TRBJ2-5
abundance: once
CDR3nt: TGTGCCAGCAGCTCTTCCGGGACTAGCGGCCAAGAGACCCAGTACTTC
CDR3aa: CASSSSGTSGQETQYF

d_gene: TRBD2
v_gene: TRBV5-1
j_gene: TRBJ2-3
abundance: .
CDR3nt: TGCGCCAGCAGCTTGGGTTACGGGGGGGCGAAAGATACGCAGTATTTT
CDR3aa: CASSLGYGGAKDTQYF